This T cell receptor (beta chain) was captured in a study of blood T cell repertoires in COVID-19 (dated by TCRdb to about 2020). Background for the entire study: The collaborator samples originated in the United States, Italy and Spain and spanned the acute and convalescent phases of COVID-19. Where HLA class I and class II types were available, the types were taken from metadata supplied by the sample provider, not from assay-based typing. The samples were drawn from two sources: the first 160 participants of the ongoing ImmuneRACE study, and 1,000 to 1,500 subjects contributed by 6 global collaborators. Deeply sampled blood TCRbeta repertoires from subjects exposed to, actively infected with, or recovered from COVID-19 were included in the dataset. The material from the prospective study consisted of cDNA or gDNA derived from T cells, B-cell-depleted T cells, or PBMCs. Nearly every sample came with metadata listing a de-identified subject ID, COVID-19 status, age in years and sex. A freely available public database, intended as a resource for researchers studying the immune response to SARS-CoV-2, is where the repertoires were released.

Broad study findings and their caveats: The quantity of clinical and demographic metadata differed by source and by participant and was supplied without curation.

TCRbeta CDR3 regions were amplified from genomic DNA using the immunoSEQ Assay, a bias-controlled multiplex PCR. Regarding the original processing steps: Nucleated cell counts per sample were estimated from amplification of reference gene primers within the assay. To quantify the absolute abundance of each unique TCRbeta CDR3 rearrangement, sequence reads were collapsed and filtered. Productive Simpson clonality was computed per sample as the square root of Simpson's diversity index over productive rearrangements. Drawn from immuneACCESS, this table holds only the in-frame rearrangements with V and J called that TCRdb kept. Clones are partly lost; checked studies trace under half to an unresolved V gene and leave the rest unexplained. V and J calls and clone size are as listed in that table; D and trimming were resolved from the DNA. Across this sample there are 180,000 or so clones, with about 85% seen only once. The top ten constitute about 1.2% of the sample.

In regard to this clone: Its binding antigen is unknown. No clone much larger than this one lies a single base away; base qualities are absent.

CDR1 MGHRA and CDR2 YSYEKL were looked up in the germline V gene. V loses 3 bases at its end and J loses 1 base; junction bases beyond the gene matches: 14. Taken from cysteine to phenylalanine, the CDR3 has 20 residues. The only DNA kept is the CDR3, 60 bases in frame from the first base. Another Seattle source contributed samples from volunteer blood donors who had recovered from COVID-19. Whole blood was collected in K2EDTA tubes by collaborating institutions according to the institutions' own protocols. Collaborator samples were shipped for TCRbeta analysis as frozen whole blood, isolated PBMCs, or DNA extracted from either sample type.

Sequenced sample: peripheral blood. This sequence uses TRBV4-1 and TRBJ2-5; a stretch of 13 junction bases matches TRBD2. The receptor's source is a man between 60 and 75 years old who had recovered from COVID-19. The base sequence is TGCGCCAGCAGCCAGACCCAGACCGGGACTAGCGGGGCTTTCCAAGAGACCCAGTACTTC. Translated, it gives CASSQTQTGTSGAFQETQYF.